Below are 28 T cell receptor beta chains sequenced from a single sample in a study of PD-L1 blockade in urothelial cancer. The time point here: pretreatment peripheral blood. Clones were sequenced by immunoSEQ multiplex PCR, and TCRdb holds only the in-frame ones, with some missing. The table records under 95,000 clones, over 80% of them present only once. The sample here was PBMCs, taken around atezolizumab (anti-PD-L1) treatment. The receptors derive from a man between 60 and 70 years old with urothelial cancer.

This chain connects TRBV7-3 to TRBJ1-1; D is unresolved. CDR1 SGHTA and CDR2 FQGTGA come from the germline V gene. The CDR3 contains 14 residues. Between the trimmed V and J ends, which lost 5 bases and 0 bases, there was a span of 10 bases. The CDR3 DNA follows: TGTGCCAGCAGCCAAGGAGGCGTGAACACTGAAGCTTTCTTT. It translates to CASSQGGVNTEAFF. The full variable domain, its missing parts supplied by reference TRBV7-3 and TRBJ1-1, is GAGVSQTPSNKVTEKGKYVELRCDPISGHTALYWYRQSLGQGPEFLIYFQGTGAADDSGLPNDRFFAVRPEGSVSTLKIQRTERGDSAVYLCASSQGGVNTEAFFGQGTRLTVV.

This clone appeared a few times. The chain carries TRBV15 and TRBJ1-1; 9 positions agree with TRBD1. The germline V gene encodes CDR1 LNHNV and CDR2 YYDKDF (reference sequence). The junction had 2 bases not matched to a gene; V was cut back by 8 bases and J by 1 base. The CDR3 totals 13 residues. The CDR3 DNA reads TGTGCCACCGGGACAGGGACGAACACTGAAGCTTTCTTT. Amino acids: CATGTGTNTEAFF.

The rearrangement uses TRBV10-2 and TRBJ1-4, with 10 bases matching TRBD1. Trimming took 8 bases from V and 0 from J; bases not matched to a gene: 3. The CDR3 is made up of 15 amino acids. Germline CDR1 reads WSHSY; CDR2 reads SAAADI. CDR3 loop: CASRDRGATNEKLFF. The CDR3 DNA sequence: TGCGCCAGCCGGGACAGGGGTGCAACTAATGAAAAACTGTTTTTT.

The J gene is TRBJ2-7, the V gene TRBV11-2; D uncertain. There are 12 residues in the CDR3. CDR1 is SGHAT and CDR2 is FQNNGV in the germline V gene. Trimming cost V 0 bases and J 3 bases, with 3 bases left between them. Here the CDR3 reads CASSLDYYEQYF. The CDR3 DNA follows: TGTGCCAGCAGCTTAGACTACTACGAGCAGTACTTC.

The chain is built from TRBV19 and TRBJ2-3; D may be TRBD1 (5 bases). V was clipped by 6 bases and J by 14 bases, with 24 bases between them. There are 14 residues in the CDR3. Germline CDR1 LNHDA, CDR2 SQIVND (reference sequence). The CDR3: CASSPGGTLGHPYF. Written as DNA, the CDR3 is TGTGCCAGTAGCCCGGGCGGCACCTTGGGGCACCCGTATTTT.

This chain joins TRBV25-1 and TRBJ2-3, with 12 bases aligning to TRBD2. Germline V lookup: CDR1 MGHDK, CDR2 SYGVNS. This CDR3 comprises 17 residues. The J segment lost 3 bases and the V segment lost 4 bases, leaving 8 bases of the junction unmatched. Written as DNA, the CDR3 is TGTGCCAGCAGTGGGCAGACTAGCGGGAGAGGAACAGATACGCAGTATTTT. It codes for CASSGQTSGRGTDTQYF.

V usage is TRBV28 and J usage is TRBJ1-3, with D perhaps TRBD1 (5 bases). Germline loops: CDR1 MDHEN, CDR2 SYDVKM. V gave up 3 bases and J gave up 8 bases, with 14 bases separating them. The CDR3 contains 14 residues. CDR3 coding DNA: TGTGCCAGCAGTTTTCAGGGATCGATGTACACCATATATTTT. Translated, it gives CASSFQGSMYTIYF.

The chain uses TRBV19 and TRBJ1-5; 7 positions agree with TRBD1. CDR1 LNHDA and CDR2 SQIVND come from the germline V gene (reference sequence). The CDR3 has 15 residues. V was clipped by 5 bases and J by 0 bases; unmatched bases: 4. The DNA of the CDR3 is TGTGCCAGTAGTGACAGGGATTCTAGCAATCAGCCCCAGCATTTT. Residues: CASSDRDSSNQPQHF.

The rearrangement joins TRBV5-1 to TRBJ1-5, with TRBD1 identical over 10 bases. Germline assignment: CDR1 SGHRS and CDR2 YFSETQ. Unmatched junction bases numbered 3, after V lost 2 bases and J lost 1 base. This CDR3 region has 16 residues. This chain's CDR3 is CASSLTGQGSNQPQHF. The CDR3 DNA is TGCGCCAGCAGCTTAACGGGACAGGGGAGCAATCAGCCCCAGCATTTT.

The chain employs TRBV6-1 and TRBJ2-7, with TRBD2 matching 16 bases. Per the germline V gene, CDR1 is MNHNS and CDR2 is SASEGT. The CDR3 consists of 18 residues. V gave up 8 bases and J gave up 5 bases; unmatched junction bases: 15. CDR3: CASGGRGTSGRAGDEQYF. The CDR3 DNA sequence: TGTGCCAGCGGTGGCCGCGGGACTAGCGGGAGGGCCGGGGACGAGCAGTACTTC.

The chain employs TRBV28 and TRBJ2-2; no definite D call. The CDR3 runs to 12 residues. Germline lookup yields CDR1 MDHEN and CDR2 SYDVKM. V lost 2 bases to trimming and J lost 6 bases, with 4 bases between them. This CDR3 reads CASSLEPGELFF. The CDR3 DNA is TGTGCCAGCAGTTTAGAGCCCGGGGAGCTGTTTTTT. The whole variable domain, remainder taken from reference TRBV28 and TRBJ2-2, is DVKVTQSSRYLVKRTGEKVFLECVQDMDHENMFWYRQDPGLGLRLIYFSYDVKMKEKGDIPEGYSVSREKKERFSLILESASTNQTSMYLCASSLEPGELFFGEGSRLTVL.

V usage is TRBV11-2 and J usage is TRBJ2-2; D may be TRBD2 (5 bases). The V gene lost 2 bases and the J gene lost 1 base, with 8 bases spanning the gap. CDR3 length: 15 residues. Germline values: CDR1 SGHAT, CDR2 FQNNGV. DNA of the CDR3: TGTGCCAGCAGCTTAATCCGGGGGAACACCGGGGAGCTGTTTTTT. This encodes CASSLIRGNTGELFF.

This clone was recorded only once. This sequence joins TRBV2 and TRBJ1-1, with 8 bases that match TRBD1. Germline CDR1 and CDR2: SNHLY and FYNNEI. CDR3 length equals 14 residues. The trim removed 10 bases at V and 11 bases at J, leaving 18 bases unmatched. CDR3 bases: TGTGCCACCCTTTTAGACAGGGGTGGGATGCCCGCTTTCTTT. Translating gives CATLLDRGGMPAFF.

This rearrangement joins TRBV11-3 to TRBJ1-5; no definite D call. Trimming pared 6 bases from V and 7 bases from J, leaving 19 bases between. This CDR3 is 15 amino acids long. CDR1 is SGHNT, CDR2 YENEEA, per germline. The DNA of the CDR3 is TGTGCCAGCAGTCCAGTAGGGAGAGTAGGACAGCCCCAGCATTTT. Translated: CASSPVGRVGQPQHF.

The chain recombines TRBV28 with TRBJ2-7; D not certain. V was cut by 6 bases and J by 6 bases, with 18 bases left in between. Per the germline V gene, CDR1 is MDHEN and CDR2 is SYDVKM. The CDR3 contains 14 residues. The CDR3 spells CASSLSPPATEQYF. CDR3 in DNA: TGTGCCAGCAGCCTATCCCCCCCCGCTACCGAGCAGTACTTC.

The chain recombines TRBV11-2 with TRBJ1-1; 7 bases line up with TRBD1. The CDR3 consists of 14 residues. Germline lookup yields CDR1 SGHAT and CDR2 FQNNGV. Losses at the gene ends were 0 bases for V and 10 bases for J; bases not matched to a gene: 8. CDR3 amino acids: CASSLDQGVGGAFF. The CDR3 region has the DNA TGTGCCAGCAGCTTAGATCAGGGGGTCGGCGGAGCTTTCTTT.

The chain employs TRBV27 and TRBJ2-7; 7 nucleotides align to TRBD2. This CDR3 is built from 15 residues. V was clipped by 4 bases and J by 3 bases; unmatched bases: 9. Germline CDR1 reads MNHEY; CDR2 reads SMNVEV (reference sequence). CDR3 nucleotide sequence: TGTGCCAGCAGTTGGGGCACGAGCGGGAACTACGAGCAGTACTTC. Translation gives CASSWGTSGNYEQYF.

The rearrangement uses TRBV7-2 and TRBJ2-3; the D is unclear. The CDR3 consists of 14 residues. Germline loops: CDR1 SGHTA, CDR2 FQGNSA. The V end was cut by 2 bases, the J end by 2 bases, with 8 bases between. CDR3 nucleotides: TGTGCCAGCAGCTTACGGCGGTACACAGATACGCAGTATTTT. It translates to CASSLRRYTDTQYF.

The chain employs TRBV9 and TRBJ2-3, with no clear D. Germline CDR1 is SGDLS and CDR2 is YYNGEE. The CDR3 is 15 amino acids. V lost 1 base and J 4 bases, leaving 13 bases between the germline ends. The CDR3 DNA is TGTGCCAGCAGCGTAAGTCCGAGTCACCCAGATACGCAGTATTTT. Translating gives CASSVSPSHPDTQYF.

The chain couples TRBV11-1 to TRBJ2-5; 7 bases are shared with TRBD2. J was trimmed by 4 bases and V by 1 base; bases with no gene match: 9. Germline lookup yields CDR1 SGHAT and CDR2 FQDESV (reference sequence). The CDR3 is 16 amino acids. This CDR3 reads CASSLGSGAGGETQYF. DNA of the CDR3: TGTGCCAGCAGCTTAGGGAGCGGGGCCGGGGGAGAGACCCAGTACTTC. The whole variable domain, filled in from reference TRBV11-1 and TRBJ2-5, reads EAEVAQSPRYKITEKSQAVAFWCDPISGHATLYWYRQILGQGPELLVQFQDESVVDDSQLPKDRFSAERLKGVDSTLKIQPAELGDSAMYLCASSLGSGAGGETQYFGPGTRLLVL.

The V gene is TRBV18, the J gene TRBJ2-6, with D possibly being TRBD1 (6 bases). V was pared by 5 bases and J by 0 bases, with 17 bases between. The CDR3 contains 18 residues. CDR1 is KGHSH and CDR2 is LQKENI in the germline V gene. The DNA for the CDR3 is TGTGCCAGCTCAATTGCAGGGGAGATATTCTCTGGGGCCAACGTCCTGACTTTC. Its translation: CASSIAGEIFSGANVLTF.

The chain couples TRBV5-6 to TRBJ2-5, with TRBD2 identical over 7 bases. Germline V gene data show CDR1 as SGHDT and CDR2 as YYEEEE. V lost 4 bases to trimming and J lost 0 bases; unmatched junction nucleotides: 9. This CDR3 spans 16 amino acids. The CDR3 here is CASSPGTTIYQETQYF. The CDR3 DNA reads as TGTGCCAGCAGCCCCGGGACTACAATTTACCAAGAGACCCAGTACTTC.

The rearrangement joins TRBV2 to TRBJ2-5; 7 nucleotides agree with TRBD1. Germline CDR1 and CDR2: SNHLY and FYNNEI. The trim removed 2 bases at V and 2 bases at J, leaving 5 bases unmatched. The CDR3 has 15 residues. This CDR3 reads CASSETTGPQETQYF. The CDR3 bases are TGTGCCAGCAGTGAAACGACAGGGCCACAAGAGACCCAGTACTTC. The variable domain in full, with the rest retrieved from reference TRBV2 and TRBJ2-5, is EPEVTQTPSHQVTQMGQEVILRCVPISNHLYFYWYRQILGQKVEFLVSFYNNEISEKSEIFDDQFSVERPDGSNFTLKIRSTKLEDSAMYFCASSETTGPQETQYFGPGTRLLVL.

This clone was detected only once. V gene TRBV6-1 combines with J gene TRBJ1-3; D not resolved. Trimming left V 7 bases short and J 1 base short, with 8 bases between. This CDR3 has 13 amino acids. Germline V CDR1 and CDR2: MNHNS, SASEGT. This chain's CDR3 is CASTGSSGNTIYF. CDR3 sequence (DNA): TGTGCCAGCACAGGTTCATCTGGAAACACCATATATTTT.

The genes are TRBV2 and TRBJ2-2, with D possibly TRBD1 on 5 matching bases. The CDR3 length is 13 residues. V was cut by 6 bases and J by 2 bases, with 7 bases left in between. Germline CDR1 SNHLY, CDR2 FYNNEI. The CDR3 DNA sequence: TGTGCCAGCAGACAGGAAAACACCGGGGAGCTGTTTTTT. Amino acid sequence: CASRQENTGELFF.

CDR3 amino acids: CASRDGGAGNTIYF. The CDR3 coding sequence is TGTGCCAGCAGGGACGGGGGAGCTGGAAACACCATATATTTT. The V gene is TRBV6-1, the J gene TRBJ1-3, with D possibly matching TRBD1 (5 bases). V dropped 6 bases and J dropped 2 bases, with 11 bases sitting between them. The CDR3 length is 14 residues. Per the germline V gene, CDR1 is MNHNS and CDR2 is SASEGT.

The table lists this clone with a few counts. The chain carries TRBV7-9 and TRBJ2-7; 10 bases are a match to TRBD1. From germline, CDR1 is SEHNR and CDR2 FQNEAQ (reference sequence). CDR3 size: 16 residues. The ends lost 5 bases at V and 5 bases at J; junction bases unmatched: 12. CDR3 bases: TGTGCCAGCAGCCACTGGTCCGGGACAGGGGCCCACGAGCAGTACTTC. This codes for CASSHWSGTGAHEQYF.

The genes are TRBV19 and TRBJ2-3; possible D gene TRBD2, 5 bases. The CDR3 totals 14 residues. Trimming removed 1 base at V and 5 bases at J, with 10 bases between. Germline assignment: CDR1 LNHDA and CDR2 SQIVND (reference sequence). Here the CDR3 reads CASSIGERGDTQYF. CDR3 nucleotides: TGTGCCAGTAGTATAGGGGAACGGGGAGATACGCAGTATTTT. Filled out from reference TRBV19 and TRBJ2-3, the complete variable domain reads DGGITQSPKYLFRKEGQNVTLSCEQNLNHDAMYWYRQDPGQGLRLIYYSQIVNDFQKGDIAEGYSVSREKKESFPLTVTSAQKNPTAFYLCASSIGERGDTQYFGPGTRLTVL.